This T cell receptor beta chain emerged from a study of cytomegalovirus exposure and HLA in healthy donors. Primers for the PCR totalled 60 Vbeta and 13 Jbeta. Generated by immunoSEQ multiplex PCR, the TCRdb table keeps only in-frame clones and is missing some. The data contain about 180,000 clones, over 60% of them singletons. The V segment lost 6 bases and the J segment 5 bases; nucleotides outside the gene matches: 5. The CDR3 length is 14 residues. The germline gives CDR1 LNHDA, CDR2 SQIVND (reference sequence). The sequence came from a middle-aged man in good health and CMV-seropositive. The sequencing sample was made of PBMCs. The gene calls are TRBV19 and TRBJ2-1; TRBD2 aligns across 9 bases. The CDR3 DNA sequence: TGTGCCAGTAGCGTAGCGGGAGTCGACAATGAGCAGTTCTTC. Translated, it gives CASSVAGVDNEQFF.